This TCR beta chain derives from a study of blood T cell repertoires in COVID-19. About the study: Acute-phase and convalescent COVID-19 samples originated in the United States, Italy and Spain. The analysed material was cDNA or gDNA that came from T cells, B-cell-depleted T cells, or PBMCs.

The germline gives CDR1 SQVTM, CDR2 ANQGSEA. The CDR3 runs 15 residues. Trimming took 3 bases from V and 1 from J, leaving 13 bases between them. Authors' data handling: Nucleated cell counts were estimated from reference gene primer amplification. Libraries were prepared by immunoSEQ multiplex PCR; TCRdb keeps only in-frame clonotypes and omits some of them. V and J calls and clone size follow that table, whereas D and trimming were derived from the DNA. Of about 120,000 clones in the sample, more than 85% were seen once. The chain couples TRBV29-1 to TRBJ2-1; D perhaps matches TRBD2 (5 bases). The sample was peripheral blood. The source is a human donor with acute or convalescent COVID-19. The donor label of this sample is uncertain. CDR3 amino acids: CSVEGGFVSYNEQFF. CDR3 in DNA: TGCAGCGTTGAGGGCGGGTTTGTTTCCTACAATGAGCAGTTCTTC.